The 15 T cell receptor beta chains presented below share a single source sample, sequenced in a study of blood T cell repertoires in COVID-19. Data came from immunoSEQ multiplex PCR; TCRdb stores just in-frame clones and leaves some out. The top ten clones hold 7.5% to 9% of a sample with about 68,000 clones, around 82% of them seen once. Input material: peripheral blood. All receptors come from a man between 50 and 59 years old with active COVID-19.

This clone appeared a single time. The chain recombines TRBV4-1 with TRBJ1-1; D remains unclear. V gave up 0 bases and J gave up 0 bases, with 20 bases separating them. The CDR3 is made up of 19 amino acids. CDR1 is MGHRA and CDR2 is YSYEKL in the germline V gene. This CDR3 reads CASSQDLGTGWLMNTEAFF. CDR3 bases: TGCGCCAGCAGCCAAGATCTTGGAACGGGATGGCTGATGAACACTGAAGCTTTCTTT.

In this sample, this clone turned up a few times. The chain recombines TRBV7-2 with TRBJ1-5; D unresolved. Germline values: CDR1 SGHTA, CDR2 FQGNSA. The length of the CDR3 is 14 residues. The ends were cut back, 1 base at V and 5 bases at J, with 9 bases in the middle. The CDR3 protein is CASSLGARDQPQHF. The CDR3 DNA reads TGTGCCAGCAGCTTAGGAGCGCGGGATCAGCCCCAGCATTTT.

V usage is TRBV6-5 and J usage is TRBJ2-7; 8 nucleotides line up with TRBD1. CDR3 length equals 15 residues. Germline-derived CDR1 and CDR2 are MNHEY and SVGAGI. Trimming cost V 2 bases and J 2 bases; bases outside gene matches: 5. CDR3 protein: CASSYRQGPTYEQYF. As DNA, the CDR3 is TGTGCCAGCAGTTACCGACAGGGGCCCACCTACGAGCAGTACTTC.

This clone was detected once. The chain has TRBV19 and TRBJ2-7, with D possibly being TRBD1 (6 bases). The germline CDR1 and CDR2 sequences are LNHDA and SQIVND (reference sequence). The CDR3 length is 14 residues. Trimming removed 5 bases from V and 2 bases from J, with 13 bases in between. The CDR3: CASSDRDKPYEQYF. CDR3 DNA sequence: TGTGCCAGTAGTGACCGGGACAAACCCTACGAGCAGTACTTC.

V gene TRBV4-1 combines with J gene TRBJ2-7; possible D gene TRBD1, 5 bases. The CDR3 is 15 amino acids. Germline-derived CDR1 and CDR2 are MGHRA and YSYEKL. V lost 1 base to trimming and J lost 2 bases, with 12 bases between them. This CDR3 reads CASSQGQSITYEQYF. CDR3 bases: TGCGCCAGCAGCCAAGGACAGTCAATAACCTACGAGCAGTACTTC.

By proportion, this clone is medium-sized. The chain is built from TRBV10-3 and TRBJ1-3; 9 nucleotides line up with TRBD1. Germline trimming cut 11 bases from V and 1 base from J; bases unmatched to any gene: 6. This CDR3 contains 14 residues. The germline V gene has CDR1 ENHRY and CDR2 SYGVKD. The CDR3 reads CAGQGLLSGNTIYF. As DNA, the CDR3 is TGTGCCGGACAGGGGTTGCTTTCTGGAAACACCATATATTTT.

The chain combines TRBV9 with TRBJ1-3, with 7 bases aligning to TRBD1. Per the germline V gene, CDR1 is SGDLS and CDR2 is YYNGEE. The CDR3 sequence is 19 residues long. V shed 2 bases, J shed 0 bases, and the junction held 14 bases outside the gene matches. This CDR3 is CASSVAWQGGRSSGNTIYF. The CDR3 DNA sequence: TGTGCCAGCAGCGTCGCCTGGCAGGGGGGCCGAAGCTCTGGAAACACCATATATTTT.

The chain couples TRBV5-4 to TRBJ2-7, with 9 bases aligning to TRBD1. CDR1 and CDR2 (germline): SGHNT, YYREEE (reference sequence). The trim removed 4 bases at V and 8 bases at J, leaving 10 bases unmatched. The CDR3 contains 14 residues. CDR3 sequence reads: CASSPGTGSRKQYF. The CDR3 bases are TGTGCCAGCAGCCCGGGGACAGGGAGTAGGAAGCAGTACTTC.

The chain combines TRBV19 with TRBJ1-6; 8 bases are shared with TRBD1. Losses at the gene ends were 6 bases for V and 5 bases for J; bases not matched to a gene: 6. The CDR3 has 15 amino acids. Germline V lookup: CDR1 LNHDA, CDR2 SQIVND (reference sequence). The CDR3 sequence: CASSPDRGDNSPLHF. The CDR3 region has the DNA TGTGCCAGTAGCCCCGACAGGGGTGATAATTCACCCCTCCACTTT. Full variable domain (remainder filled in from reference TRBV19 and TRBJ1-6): DGGITQSPKYLFRKEGQNVTLSCEQNLNHDAMYWYRQDPGQGLRLIYYSQIVNDFQKGDIAEGYSVSREKKESFPLTVTSAQKNPTAFYLCASSPDRGDNSPLHFGNGTRLTVT.

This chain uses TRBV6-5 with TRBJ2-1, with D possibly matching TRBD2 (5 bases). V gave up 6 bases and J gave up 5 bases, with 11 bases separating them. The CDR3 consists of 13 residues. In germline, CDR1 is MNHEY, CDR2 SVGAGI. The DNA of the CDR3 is TGTGCCAGCAGCCCCGGACTCGACAATGAGCAGTTCTTC. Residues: CASSPGLDNEQFF.

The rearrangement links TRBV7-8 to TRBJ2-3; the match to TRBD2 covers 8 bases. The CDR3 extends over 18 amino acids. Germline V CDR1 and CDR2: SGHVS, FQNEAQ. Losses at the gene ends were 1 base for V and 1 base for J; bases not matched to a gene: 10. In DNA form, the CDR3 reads TGTGCCAGCAGCTTAGTAGCCGGGAGGGCCGGAGGCACAGATACGCAGTATTTT. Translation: CASSLVAGRAGGTDTQYF.

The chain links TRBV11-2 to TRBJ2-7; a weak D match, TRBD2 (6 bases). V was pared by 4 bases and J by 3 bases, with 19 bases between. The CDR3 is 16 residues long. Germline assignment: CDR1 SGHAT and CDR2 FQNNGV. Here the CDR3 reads CASSSSEGGGGYEQYF. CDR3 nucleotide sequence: TGTGCCAGCAGCTCTAGCGAGGGAGGTGGCGGCTACGAGCAGTACTTC.

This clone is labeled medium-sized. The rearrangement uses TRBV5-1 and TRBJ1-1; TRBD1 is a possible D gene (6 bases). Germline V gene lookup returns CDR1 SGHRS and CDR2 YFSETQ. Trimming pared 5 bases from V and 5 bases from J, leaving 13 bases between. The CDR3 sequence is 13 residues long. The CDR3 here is CASRQGVGTEAFF. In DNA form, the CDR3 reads TGCGCCAGCAGACAGGGCGTAGGAACTGAAGCTTTCTTT.

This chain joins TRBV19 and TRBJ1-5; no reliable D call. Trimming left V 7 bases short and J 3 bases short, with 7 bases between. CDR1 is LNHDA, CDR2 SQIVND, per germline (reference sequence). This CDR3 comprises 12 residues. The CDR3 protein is CASNPFNQPQHF. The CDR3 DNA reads TGTGCCAGTAATCCGTTCAATCAGCCCCAGCATTTT.

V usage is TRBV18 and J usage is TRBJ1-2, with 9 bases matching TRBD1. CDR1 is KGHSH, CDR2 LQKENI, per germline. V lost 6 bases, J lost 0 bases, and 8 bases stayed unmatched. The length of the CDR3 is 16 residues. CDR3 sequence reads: CASSQTGTGPNYGYTF. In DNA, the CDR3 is TGTGCCAGCTCTCAAACCGGGACAGGGCCTAACTATGGCTACACCTTC.